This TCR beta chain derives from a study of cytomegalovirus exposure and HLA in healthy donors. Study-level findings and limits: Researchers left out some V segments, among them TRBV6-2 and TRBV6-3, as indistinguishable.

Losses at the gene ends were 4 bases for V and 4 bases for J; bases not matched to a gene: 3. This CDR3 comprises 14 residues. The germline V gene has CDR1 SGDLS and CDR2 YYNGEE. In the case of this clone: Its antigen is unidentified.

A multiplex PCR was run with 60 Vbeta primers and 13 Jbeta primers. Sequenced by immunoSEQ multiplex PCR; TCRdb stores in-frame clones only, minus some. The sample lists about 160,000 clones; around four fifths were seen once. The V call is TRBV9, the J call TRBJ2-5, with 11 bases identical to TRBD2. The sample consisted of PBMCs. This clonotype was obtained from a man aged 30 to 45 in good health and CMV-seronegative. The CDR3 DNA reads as TGTGCCAGCAGCATCACTAGCGGGAGAGAGACCCAGTACTTC. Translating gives CASSITSGRETQYF.